What follows is one T cell receptor (beta chain) and its context. The assay was immunoSEQ multiplex PCR, and TCRdb's table has in-frame clones only and misses some. Among approximately 70,000 clones listed, 91% were seen once. This sample stems from a study of T cell changes during pregnancy in multiple sclerosis. Germline lookup yields CDR1 MNHNS and CDR2 SASEGT. The ends lost 6 bases at V and 2 bases at J; junction bases unmatched: 0. The CDR3 length is 12 residues. The chain uses TRBV6-1 and TRBJ2-7; 8 bases are shared with TRBD1. The sequencing here drew on peripheral blood, taken in the third trimester of pregnancy. This TCR came from a female donor in good health, enrolled as a control in a pregnancy study. The CDR3 coding sequence is TGTGCCAGCAGCAGGGGGCCCTACGAGCAGTACTTC. Translated, it gives CASSRGPYEQYF.